This T cell receptor (beta chain) was retrieved from a study of human T cells and chemical hapten exposure. Study details: It was small differences in pooled library volume that mainly caused per-sample TCR yields to vary.

A note on this clonotype: Its target is unknown.

V dropped 4 bases and J dropped 3 bases, with 11 bases sitting between them. Per the germline V gene, CDR1 is SEHNR and CDR2 is FQNEAQ (reference sequence). The CDR3 covers 14 residues. Study conclusions and caveats: DPC sensitization produced no change in TCRs with frequency above 1 in 1000.

Documented time point: patch test 3, about 24 weeks after DPC sensitization. Noted treatment: therapeutic diphenylcyclopropenone sensitization with weekly scalp DPC. Before extraction, the whole blood was not fractionated, and total RNA was taken from it. Per the authors' pipeline: There were a median of approximately 96,000 TCRs per sample, with a range from about 23,224 to 690,600. Using its own MiXCR run on the RACE reads, TCRdb lists one record per CDR3 protein. For this entry, the V and J calls and clone size follow TCRdb and not the study's own pipeline. The data show roughly 89,000 distinct CDR3 sequences, about a tenth seen once.

The chain is built from TRBV7-9 and TRBJ2-3; D unclear. The sequence was obtained from a woman aged 30 to 39 with alopecia areata. Some clones in this sample may be carry-over from other donors' samples. The sequencing used whole blood, collected in connection with sensitization to the hapten diphenylcyclopropenone (DPC). This chain's CDR3 is CASSSWTPTDTQYF. The CDR3 bases are TGTGCCAGCAGCTCATGGACCCCTACAGATACGCAGTATTTT.